The text below deals with one TCR beta chain. Its antigen is as yet unknown. This record belongs to a study of shared clonotypes between healthy human individuals. Study conclusions and caveats: The generation probabilities recorded for non-shared clonotypes fell below those of clonotypes shared by all four donors. The small donor group covered limited genetic and exposure diversity. Sorted-subset sequencing was shown by rarefaction to be incomplete despite large depth.

The protocol was immunoSEQ multiplex PCR, while the TCRdb copy is restricted to in-frame clones and leaves out a portion. This sample carries over 2 million clones, about 95% of them seen once, and the ten largest clones take 1.1%. The CDR3 contains 15 residues. V gave up 6 bases and J gave up 0 bases, with 12 bases separating them. Germline CDR1 and CDR2: LNHDA and SQIVND (reference sequence). Positive CCR7 selection of CD45RO-negative cells yielded the naive CD8 cells, and terminally differentiated effector memory CD45RA+ cells were excluded. Caucasian adults residing in Nashville, Tennessee made up all the donors.

The rearrangement links TRBV19 to TRBJ2-1, with D hard to call. Sequencing input: naive CD8+ T cells sorted from blood. The TCR comes from a man aged 18 to 35 in good health. The CDR3 nucleotides are TGTGCCAGTAGCCTCTACTCGAGCTCCTACAATGAGCAGTTCTTC. Its protein product is CASSLYSSSYNEQFF.